The present T cell receptor (beta chain) was sequenced within a study of control samples from healthy donors and cancer patients. Sequencing was performed with immunoSEQ multiplex PCR; in TCRdb, only in-frame clones are kept and a portion is missing. The data show 80,000 to 100,000 clones, 79% seen once. The TCR originated in a woman aged 25 to 39 in good health. Material for sequencing was blood.

The CDR3 reads CASSMIGPNNEQFF. For the CDR3, the DNA is TGTGCCAGTAGTATGATTGGCCCTAACAATGAGCAGTTCTTC. V usage is TRBV19 and J usage is TRBJ2-1, with D hard to call. This CDR3 spans 14 amino acids. Trimming removed 3 bases from V and 5 bases from J, with 11 bases in between. In germline, CDR1 is LNHDA, CDR2 SQIVND (reference sequence).